The 9 T cell receptor beta chains below all came from one sample that was sequenced in a study of T cell responses to AZD1222 COVID-19 vaccine (dated by TCRdb to about 2021). The time point label on this specimen signifies: about 28 days (+/-7) after the second vaccine dose. To prepare the library, the immunoSEQ multiplex PCR assay was applied. TCRdb's version of the immuneACCESS table is confined to in-frame rearrangements and falls short of the full clone set. An unresolved V gene accounts for under half of the shortfall where checked; the remainder is of unknown origin. For this sample the table gives about 110,000 clones, of which about nine tenths were detected only once. The ten largest clones take up approximately 2.7% of the sample. The specimen comprised peripheral blood, sampled 28 days after the second AZD1222 dose. The receptors here all came from an adult who received the AZD1222 COVID-19 vaccine.

The chain couples TRBV5-1 to TRBJ1-4; the match to TRBD1 covers 9 bases. V shed 4 bases, J shed 8 bases, and the junction held 12 bases outside the gene matches. The CDR3 totals 16 residues. Germline values: CDR1 SGHRS, CDR2 YFSETQ. The CDR3 DNA sequence: TGCGCCAGCAGCCCGGGATCGGGACAGGGTTGGGAAAAACTGTTTTTT. This codes for CASSPGSGQGWEKLFF.

This clone was recorded only once. The gene calls are TRBV5-1 and TRBJ1-2, with 7 bases aligning to TRBD1. Trimming took 2 bases from V and 4 from J; bases not matched to a gene: 17. The CDR3 totals 18 residues. In germline, CDR1 is SGHRS, CDR2 YFSETQ. CDR3 DNA sequence: TGCGCCAGCAGCTTTGCCCGGGACAGTAGGACACTGGGCTATGGCTACACCTTC. Translated: CASSFARDSRTLGYGYTF.

The V call is TRBV10-3, the J call TRBJ1-2; D is undetermined. This CDR3 has 13 amino acids. Trimming cost V 3 bases and J 6 bases, with 11 bases left between them. CDR1 ENHRY and CDR2 SYGVKD come from the germline V gene. The chain's CDR3 is CAISDQVPDGYTF. CDR3 in DNA: TGTGCCATCAGTGACCAGGTTCCAGATGGCTACACCTTC.

V and J are TRBV27 and TRBJ2-7; 7 nucleotides agree with TRBD2. This CDR3 spans 13 amino acids. Germline CDR1 MNHEY, CDR2 SMNVEV (reference sequence). Trimming cost V 3 bases and J 5 bases; bases outside gene matches: 4. Written as DNA, the CDR3 is TGTGCCAGCAGTTTTTGGGGGGGGGACGAGCAGTACTTC. Encoded protein: CASSFWGGDEQYF.

The genes are TRBV30 and TRBJ1-1; D is undetermined. Germline V gene sequence: CDR1 GTSNPN, CDR2 SVGIG (reference sequence). The CDR3 consists of 11 residues. V lost 2 bases and J lost 4, with 5 bases in between. CDR3 residues: CAWSHVTEAFF. The CDR3 nucleotides read TGTGCCTGGAGTCACGTCACTGAAGCTTTCTTT.

The chain carries TRBV7-2 and TRBJ2-7; D is undetermined. The V gene lost 5 bases and the J gene lost 3 bases, with 11 bases spanning the gap. CDR3 length equals 13 residues. CDR1 and CDR2 (germline): SGHTA, FQGNSA. As DNA, the CDR3 is TGTGCCAGCAGCGGTTCGGCGATCTACGAGCAGTACTTC. Protein: CASSGSAIYEQYF.

The chain employs TRBV20-1 and TRBJ1-1; no clear D. Germline CDR1 DFQATT, CDR2 SNEGSKA (reference sequence). The CDR3 is 11 amino acids. Between the trimmed V and J ends, which lost 2 bases and 1 base, there was a span of 2 bases. The CDR3 loop is CSARWNTEAFF. The CDR3 DNA is TGCAGTGCTAGATGGAACACTGAAGCTTTCTTT.

The chain is built from TRBV2 and TRBJ1-1; no definite D call. V dropped 9 bases and J dropped 0 bases, with 23 bases sitting between them. CDR1 and CDR2 (germline): SNHLY, FYNNEI. This CDR3 spans 17 amino acids. The CDR3: CASPRRGARSVNTEAFF. As DNA, the CDR3 is TGTGCCAGTCCCCGCCGTGGCGCGCGGTCTGTGAACACTGAAGCTTTCTTT.

In this sample, this clone turned up a few times. V usage is TRBV2 and J usage is TRBJ2-1; 10 bases agree with TRBD2. This CDR3 has 19 residues. J lost 6 bases, V lost 0 bases, and 14 bases had no gene match. CDR1 is SNHLY, CDR2 FYNNEI, per germline. Here the CDR3 DNA reads TGTGCCAGCAGTGAAGCGGTTGAGCAGCGGGGGGGTTTACTCAATGAGCAGTTCTTC. As protein: CASSEAVEQRGGLLNEQFF.